The clone carrying this T cell receptor (beta chain) turned up a few times. Antigen unknown. This specimen comes from a study of PD-1 blockade in classical Hodgkin lymphoma. Sample time point: cycle 4 day 1 (C4D1), after more than 5 weeks of nivolumab. Relapses following autologous stem cell transplantation were seen in all patients, with brentuximab vedotin exposure varying. Germline V gives CDR1 SGHDT, CDR2 YYEEEE. The CDR3 extends over 15 amino acids. Trimming removed 2 bases at V and 6 bases at J, with 18 bases between. Study-wide findings and caveats: Although disease activity or prior therapy may be involved, causes of the repertoire differences remain undefined. Newly diagnosed patients were reported to exhibit reduced baseline TCR diversity relative to healthy donors. Only CD4+ TCR diversity, not CD8+, had risen significantly by C4D1.

The assay was immunoSEQ multiplex PCR, and TCRdb's table has in-frame clones only and misses some. The sample includes under 25,000 clones, around 70% of them seen just once. The specimen comprised peripheral blood mononuclear cells (PBMCs), sampled before the fourth cycle of nivolumab. The clonotype comes from a human donor with classical Hodgkin lymphoma. The chain is built from TRBV5-6 and TRBJ2-7; D is perhaps TRBD1 (6 bases). Here the CDR3 DNA reads TGTGCCAGCAGCTTACGGGACAATGCCCCGGGCGAGCAGTACTTC. Its translation is CASSLRDNAPGEQYF.